This T cell receptor beta chain stems from a study of blood T cell repertoires in COVID-19. Methods used by the authors: Using reference gene primer amplification, nucleated cell counts were estimated. The method was immunoSEQ multiplex PCR; TCRdb's version includes in-frame clones alone and lacks a portion of them. V and J calls and clone size are as listed in that table; D and trimming were resolved from the DNA. This table holds about 400,000 clones, about 89% found once. V was pared by 0 bases and J by 7 bases, with 13 bases between. Germline CDR1 reads SGDLS; CDR2 reads YYNGEE. This CDR3 has 15 residues.

What was sequenced was peripheral blood. This chain joins TRBV9 and TRBJ1-4; no clear D gene. The receptor comes from a woman in her twenties or thirties with acute or convalescent COVID-19. This CDR3 reads CASSVDVRRGEKLFF. In DNA form, the CDR3 reads TGTGCCAGCAGCGTAGACGTCAGGCGGGGTGAAAAACTGTTTTTT.